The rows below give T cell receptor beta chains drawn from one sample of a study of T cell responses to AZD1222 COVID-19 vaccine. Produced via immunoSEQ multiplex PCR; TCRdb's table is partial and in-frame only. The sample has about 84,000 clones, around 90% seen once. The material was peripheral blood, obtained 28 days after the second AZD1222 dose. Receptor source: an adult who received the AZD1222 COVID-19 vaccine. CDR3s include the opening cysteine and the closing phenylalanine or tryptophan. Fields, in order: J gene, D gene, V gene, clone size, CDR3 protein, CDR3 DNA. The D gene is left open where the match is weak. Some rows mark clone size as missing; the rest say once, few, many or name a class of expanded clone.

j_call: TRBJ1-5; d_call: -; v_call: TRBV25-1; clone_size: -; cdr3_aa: CASSQSSNQPQHF; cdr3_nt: TGTGCCAGCAGCCAGAGTAGCAATCAGCCCCAGCATTTT
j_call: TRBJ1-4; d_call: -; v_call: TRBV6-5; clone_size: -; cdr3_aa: CASSPGTEEKLFF; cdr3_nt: TGTGCCAGCAGCCCCGGCACGGAGGAAAAACTGTTTTTT
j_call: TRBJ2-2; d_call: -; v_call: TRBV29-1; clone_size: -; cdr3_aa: CSGKDGGVGELFF; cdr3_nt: TGCAGCGGGAAGGACGGAGGGGTCGGGGAGCTGTTTTTT
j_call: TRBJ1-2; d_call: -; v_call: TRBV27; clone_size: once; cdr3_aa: CASSLYGTRAANYGYTF; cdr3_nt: TGTGCCAGCAGTTTATACGGCACCAGGGCGGCGAACTATGGCTACACCTTC
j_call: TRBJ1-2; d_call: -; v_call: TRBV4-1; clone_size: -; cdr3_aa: CASSLFYALGHYGYTF; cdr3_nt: TGCGCCAGCAGCCTATTTTACGCCCTGGGGCACTATGGCTACACCTTC
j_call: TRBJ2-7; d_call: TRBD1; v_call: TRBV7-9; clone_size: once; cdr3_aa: CASSSPMDRANEQYF; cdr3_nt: TGTGCCAGCAGCTCCCCTATGGACAGGGCCAACGAGCAGTACTTC
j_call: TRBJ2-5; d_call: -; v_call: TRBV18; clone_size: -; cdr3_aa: CASSPSRGGGQETQYF; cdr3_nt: TGTGCCAGCTCTCCCTCCCGGGGAGGGGGTCAAGAGACCCAGTACTTC
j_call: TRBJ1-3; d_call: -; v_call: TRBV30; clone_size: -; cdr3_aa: CAWSAQGSGNTIYF; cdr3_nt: TGTGCCTGGAGTGCACAGGGTTCTGGAAACACCATATATTTT
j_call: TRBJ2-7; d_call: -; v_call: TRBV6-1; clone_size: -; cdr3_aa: CASSELQGWYEQYF; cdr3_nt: TGTGCCAGCAGTGAATTGCAGGGGTGGTACGAGCAGTACTTC
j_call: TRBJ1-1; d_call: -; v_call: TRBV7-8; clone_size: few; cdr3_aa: CASSAQRGPFNTEAFF; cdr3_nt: TGTGCCAGCAGCGCCCAGCGAGGGCCCTTTAACACTGAAGCTTTCTTT
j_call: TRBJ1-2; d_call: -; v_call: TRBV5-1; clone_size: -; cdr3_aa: CASSRDGTNYGYTF; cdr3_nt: TGCGCCAGCAGCCGGGACGGAACTAACTATGGCTACACCTTC
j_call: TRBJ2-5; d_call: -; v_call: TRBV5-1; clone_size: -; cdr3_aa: CASSLGPRGSETQYF; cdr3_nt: TGCGCCAGCAGCTTGGGACCCCGGGGCAGTGAGACCCAGTACTTC
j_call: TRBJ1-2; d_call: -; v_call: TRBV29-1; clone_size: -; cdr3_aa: CSVLALGYGYTF; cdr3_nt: TGCAGCGTCTTGGCTTTGGGCTATGGCTACACCTTC
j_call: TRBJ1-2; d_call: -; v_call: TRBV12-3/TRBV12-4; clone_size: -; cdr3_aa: CASSLQGPYGYTF; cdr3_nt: TGTGCCAGCAGTTTACAGGGCCCCTATGGCTACACCTTC
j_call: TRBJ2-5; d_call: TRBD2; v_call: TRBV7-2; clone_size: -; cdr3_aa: CASSLVGSGVETQYF; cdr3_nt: TGTGCCAGCAGCTTAGTGGGTAGCGGGGTAGAGACCCAGTACTTC
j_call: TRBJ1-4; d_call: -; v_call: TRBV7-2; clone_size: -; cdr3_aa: CASSFQQGVNLFF; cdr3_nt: TGTGCCAGCAGCTTCCAACAGGGCGTGAATCTGTTTTTT
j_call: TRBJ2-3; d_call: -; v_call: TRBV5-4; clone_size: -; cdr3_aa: CASSKDLADTQYF; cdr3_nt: TGTGCCAGCAGCAAGGACCTGGCTGATACGCAGTATTTT